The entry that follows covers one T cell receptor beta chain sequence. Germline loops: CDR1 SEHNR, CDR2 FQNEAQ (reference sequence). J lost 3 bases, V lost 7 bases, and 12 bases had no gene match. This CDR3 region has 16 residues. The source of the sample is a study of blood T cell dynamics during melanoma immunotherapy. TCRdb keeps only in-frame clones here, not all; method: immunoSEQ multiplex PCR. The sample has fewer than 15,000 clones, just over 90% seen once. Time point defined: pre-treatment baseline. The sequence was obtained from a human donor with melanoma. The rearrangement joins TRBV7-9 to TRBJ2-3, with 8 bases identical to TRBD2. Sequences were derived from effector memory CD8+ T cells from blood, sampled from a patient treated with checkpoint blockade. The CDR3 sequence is CASNQVERELTDTQYF. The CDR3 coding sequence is TGTGCCAGCAACCAAGTAGAGCGGGAGCTAACAGATACGCAGTATTTT.